This T cell receptor beta chain comes out of a study of T cell responses to AZD1222 COVID-19 vaccine. Repertoires were generated with immunoSEQ multiplex PCR, while TCRdb's copy carries only in-frame clones and drops some. The table records roughly 130,000 clones, more than 90% of them present only once. Study-wide results and caveats: With two AZD1222 doses given, Spike-specific TCR breadth and depth both rose. Samples come after the peak T cell response, not at day 14. Donors were largely white British and mainly female; clonal diversity was possibly underestimated.

Germline V gene sequence: CDR1 SEHNR, CDR2 FQNEAQ (reference sequence). V trimming: 5 bases; J trimming: 6 bases; junction bases outside the gene matches: 10. The CDR3 is 16 amino acids. This clone appeared once. What it binds is not known. The TCR originated in an adult in good health. The sequences come from peripheral blood, collected on day 0 of AZD1222 vaccination. The genes are TRBV7-9 and TRBJ2-1; 10 nucleotides agree with TRBD2. Here the CDR3 reads CASSLKFRTSGNEQFF. The CDR3 nucleotides read TGTGCCAGCAGCCTAAAATTTAGGACTAGCGGCAATGAGCAGTTCTTC. The entire variable domain, with the rest obtained from reference TRBV7-9 and TRBJ2-1, is as follows: DTGVSQNPRHKITKRGQNVTFRCDPISEHNRLYWYRQTLGQGPEFLTYFQNEAQLEKSRLLSDRFSAERPKGSFSTLEIQRTEQGDSAMYLCASSLKFRTSGNEQFFGPGTRLTVL.